This T cell receptor (beta chain) was profiled in a study of blood T cell repertoires in COVID-19. Across the whole study: Whether acute or convalescent, the COVID-19 samples came from the United States, Italy and Spain. PBMCs, B-cell-depleted T cells, or T cells provided the cDNA or gDNA that made up the material.

The Seattle patients, enrolled during active infection, were followed longitudinally. In the source study's methods: Counts of nucleated cells, estimated from reference gene primer amplification, were obtained. TCRdb keeps only in-frame clones here, not all; method: immunoSEQ multiplex PCR. V and J calls and clone size are as listed in that table; D and trimming were resolved from the DNA. Of about 200,000 clones listed, 75% to 90% are singletons. Germline V gene sequence: CDR1 SGHDT, CDR2 YYEEEE. This CDR3 region has 14 residues. The trim removed 0 bases at V and 12 bases at J, leaving 10 bases unmatched.

Sequencing was carried out using peripheral blood. This rearrangement joins TRBV5-6 to TRBJ1-2, with TRBD1 identical over 8 bases. This TCR derives from an elderly woman with COVID-19, enrolled during active disease. The CDR3 DNA follows: TGTGCCAGCAGCTTGGCTCCGGGACAGGCCGCCAACACCTTC. The encoded protein is CASSLAPGQAANTF.